This T cell receptor beta chain was retrieved from a study of shared clonotypes between healthy human individuals. Study as a whole: Every donor yielded three CD4 naive, three CD4 memory, two CD8 naive and one CD8 memory plate. Findings and limits, study-wide: Naive subsets generally had larger estimated richness than memory subsets. Shared clonotypes: 4.5% to 6% naive CD4, around 3.7% naive CD8, around 2.2% memory CD4, approximately 0.37% memory CD8.

The length of the CDR3 is 13 residues. The germline V gene has CDR1 MNHEY and CDR2 SMNVEV (reference sequence). The V end lost 0 bases, the J end lost 9 bases, and 11 bases lay between the germline ends. The naive CD8 population came from CD45RO-negative cells selected for CCR7, without terminally differentiated effector memory CD45RA+ cells. Comment on this clone: The antigen is undetermined.

On sorted subsets, replicate PCRs used roughly 220 ng DNA, or some 28,000 T cell genomes. TCRdb keeps only in-frame clones here, not all; method: immunoSEQ multiplex PCR. The sample includes about 1.9 million clones, approximately 92% of them seen just once. This TCR came from a man aged 18 to 35 in good health. Some clones in this sample may be carry-over from other donors' samples. Input material: naive CD8+ T cells from PBMCs. This sequence joins TRBV27 and TRBJ1-2; D not certain. The CDR3 region is CASSLSRTGSYTF. The CDR3 nucleotides are TGTGCCAGCAGTTTATCTAGAACCGGTAGCTACACCTTC.